This T cell receptor beta chain stems from a study of cytomegalovirus exposure and HLA in healthy donors. Whole-study findings and limits: The study carried out a later analysis of TCR beta sequences. It associated 15,000 to 20,000 of them with specific HLA alleles at a false discovery rate of 0.05.

Concerning this clone: The antigen is not known.

Use of 60 Vbeta and 13 Jbeta primers characterized the PCR. Generated by immunoSEQ multiplex PCR, the TCRdb table keeps only in-frame clones and is missing some. In the table there are some 130,000 clones, over 75% of which are singletons. All the people who gave samples were healthy bone marrow donors. This CDR3 region has 16 residues. Per the germline V gene, CDR1 is SGHDT and CDR2 is YYEEEE. V was pared by 3 bases and J by 5 bases, with 10 bases of the junction left unmatched. The sequencing input was PBMCs. This receptor was identified in a boy aged 5-17 years in good health and CMV-seronegative. The V call is TRBV5-6, the J call TRBJ2-5; 10 nucleotides match TRBD2. The CDR3 DNA is TGTGCCAGCAGCTCCCCCAGCGGGGGGGCCCCGGAGACCCAGTACTTC. Protein: CASSSPSGGAPETQYF.